The clone carrying this TCR beta chain was observed at least ten times. The data originate from a study of naive and memory T cell subsets. V was clipped by 1 base and J by 6 bases, with 13 bases between them. The germline CDR1 and CDR2 sequences are SGDLS and YYNGEE. The CDR3 is made up of 15 amino acids. The SP2 primer and nested alpha and beta constant region primers amplified ligated cDNA in four rounds. TCRdb itself ran the 5' RACE reads through MiXCR, one entry per CDR3 protein. The sample consists of around 56,000 distinct CDR3 sequences, around 7.3% of them appearing once. An oligonucleotide containing a UMI was ligated to the 3' end of TCR cDNA. Whole-blood samples were around 2.5 ml of peripheral blood from healthy adult volunteers.

This TCR came from a female donor in good health. The rearrangement uses TRBV9 and TRBJ1-4; possible D gene TRBD1, 6 bases. In nucleotides, the CDR3 is TGTGCCAGCAGCGTAACACCGGACAGATATGAAAAACTGTTTTTT. Residues: CASSVTPDRYEKLFF.